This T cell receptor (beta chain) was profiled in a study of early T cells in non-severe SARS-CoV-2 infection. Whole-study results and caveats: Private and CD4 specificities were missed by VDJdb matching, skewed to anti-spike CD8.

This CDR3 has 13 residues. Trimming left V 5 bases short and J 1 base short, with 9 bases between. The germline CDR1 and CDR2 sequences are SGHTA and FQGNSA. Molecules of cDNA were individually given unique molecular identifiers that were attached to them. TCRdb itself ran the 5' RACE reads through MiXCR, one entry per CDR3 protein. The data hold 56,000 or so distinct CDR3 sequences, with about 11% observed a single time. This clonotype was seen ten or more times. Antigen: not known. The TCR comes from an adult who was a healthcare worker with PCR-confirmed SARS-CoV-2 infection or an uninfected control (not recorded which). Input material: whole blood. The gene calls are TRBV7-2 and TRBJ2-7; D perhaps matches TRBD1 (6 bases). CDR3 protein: CASSPDSSYEQYF. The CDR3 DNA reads TGTGCCAGCAGCCCGGACAGTTCCTACGAGCAGTACTTC. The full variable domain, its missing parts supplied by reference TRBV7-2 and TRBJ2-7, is GAGVSQSPSNKVTEKGKDVELRCDPISGHTALYWYRQSLGQGLEFLIYFQGNSAPDKSGLPSDRFSAERTGGSVSTLTIQRTQQEDSAVYLCASSPDSSYEQYFGPGTRLTVT.